The rows below give T cell receptor beta chains drawn from one sample of a study of cytotoxic CD8 clonotypes in ibrutinib-treated CLL. The protocol was immunoSEQ multiplex PCR, while the TCRdb copy is restricted to in-frame clones and leaves out a portion. This sample has approximately 15,000 clones, with approximately 81% found just once. Sample: PBMCs, taken before ibrutinib treatment. The receptors here all came from a human donor with chronic lymphocytic leukemia. The CDR3 runs from the conserved cysteine through the conserved F or W. D genes are given only for firm matches. A row's size may be missing; if present it is once, few, many or a size class.

d_call	v_call	j_call	clone_size	cdr3_aa	cdr3_nt
.	TRBV28	TRBJ1-5	.	CASSWGSGDQPQHF	TGTGCCAGCAGTTGGGGCAGCGGGGATCAGCCCCAGCATTTT
TRBD1	TRBV12-5	TRBJ2-1	.	CASGPGTGKGNEQFF	TGTGCTAGTGGTCCTGGGACAGGAAAGGGCAATGAGCAGTTCTTC
.	TRBV9	TRBJ2-3	.	CASSVDGSHTDTQYF	TGTGCCAGCAGCGTAGACGGATCCCACACAGATACGCAGTATTTT
.	TRBV29-1	TRBJ2-5	.	CSVNRVGETQYF	TGCAGCGTGAACAGGGTTGGAGAGACCCAGTACTTC
.	TRBV6-1	TRBJ2-2	.	CASSEVRENTGELFF	TGTGCCAGCAGTGAAGTGAGGGAGAACACCGGGGAGCTGTTTTTT
.	TRBV7-9	TRBJ2-2	.	CASSFVEELFF	TGTGCCAGCAGCTTTGTCGAAGAGCTGTTTTTT
TRBD1	TRBV30	TRBJ1-2	few	CAWTGQALNYGYTF	TGTGCCTGGACCGGACAGGCACTTAACTATGGCTACACCTTC
TRBD1	TRBV5-6	TRBJ1-1	.	CASSWTGTEAFF	TGTGCCAGCAGCTGGACAGGAACTGAAGCTTTCTTT
TRBD1	TRBV27	TRBJ2-7	few	CASSSFIRTGVPHEQYF	TGTGCCAGCAGTTCCTTCATACGGACAGGGGTCCCCCACGAGCAGTACTTC
.	TRBV28	TRBJ2-7	.	CASGGAEYF	TGTGCCAGCGGGGGTGCGGAGTACTTC
TRBD2	TRBV11-2	TRBJ2-1	.	CASSLDGGRGNEQFF	TGTGCCAGCAGCTTAGACGGGGGGAGGGGCAATGAGCAGTTCTTC
.	TRBV11-3	TRBJ2-1	.	CASSLEAVSSYNEQFF	TGTGCCAGCAGCTTAGAGGCGGTAAGCTCCTACAATGAGCAGTTCTTC
.	TRBV6-5	TRBJ2-7	.	CASSQRGDFYEQYF	TGTGCCAGCAGTCAACGCGGAGATTTCTACGAGCAGTACTTC
.	TRBV9	TRBJ2-5	.	CASSPFSGETQYF	TGTGCCAGCAGCCCTTTTTCGGGGGAGACCCAGTACTTC
TRBD1	TRBV4-1	TRBJ2-1	.	CASSQDAGQGISEQFF	TGCGCCAGCAGCCAAGATGCAGGACAGGGAATCTCTGAGCAGTTCTTC
TRBD1	TRBV6-5	TRBJ1-4	.	CASSYSGTGYEKLFF	TGTGCCAGCAGTTACTCCGGGACAGGGTATGAAAAACTGTTTTTT
TRBD1	TRBV30	TRBJ2-3	.	CAWSPSGTGLLDTQYF	TGTGCCTGGAGTCCCTCCGGGACAGGGTTATTAGATACGCAGTATTTT
.	TRBV18	TRBJ2-7	.	CASSSGTQTYEQYF	TGTGCCAGCTCCAGCGGGACACAAACCTACGAGCAGTACTTC
.	TRBV6-5	TRBJ2-1	.	CASRTGSVTGEQFF	TGTGCCAGCAGAACAGGGAGTGTCACGGGGGAGCAGTTCTTC
.	TRBV7-8	TRBJ1-2	.	CASSLERSRGYTF	TGTGCCAGCAGCTTGGAGAGGAGCAGAGGCTACACCTTC
.	TRBV7-2	TRBJ2-1	.	CASRQQGYEQFF	TGTGCCAGCAGGCAACAGGGTTACGAGCAGTTCTTC
TRBD2	TRBV19	TRBJ2-7	.	CASSVGASGSYEQYF	TGTGCCAGTAGTGTCGGGGCTAGCGGCTCCTACGAGCAGTACTTC
TRBD2	TRBV2	TRBJ2-5	.	CASFGGEETQYF	TGTGCCAGCTTCGGGGGGGAAGAGACCCAGTACTTC
TRBD1	TRBV18	TRBJ1-2	.	CASSPTGGAIYGYTF	TGTGCCAGCTCACCAACAGGGGGCGCGATCTATGGCTACACCTTC
TRBD1	TRBV6-5	TRBJ1-2	.	CASSSSGGRGYTF	TGTGCCAGCAGTTCGTCAGGGGGCAGGGGCTACACCTTC
TRBD1	TRBV19	TRBJ1-5	.	CASSIVAGTGQPQHF	TGTGCCAGTAGTATAGTGGCGGGGACAGGTCAGCCCCAGCATTTT
TRBD1	TRBV28	TRBJ1-5	.	CASSLKGAVYSNQPQHF	TGTGCCAGCAGTTTAAAGGGGGCAGTCTATAGCAATCAGCCCCAGCATTTT
.	TRBV18	TRBJ2-1	few	CASSLGFYNEQFF	TGTGCCAGCTCACTCGGGTTCTACAATGAGCAGTTCTTC
TRBD1	TRBV4-3	TRBJ2-1	.	CASSQGTVGEQFF	TGCGCCAGCAGCCAGGGGACAGTTGGTGAGCAGTTCTTC
TRBD2	TRBV10-1	TRBJ2-5	.	CASSGGRGEREQETQYF	TGCGCCAGCAGTGGCGGCCGAGGGGAGCGGGAGCAAGAGACCCAGTACTTC
.	TRBV6-6	TRBJ1-5	.	CASSYASQDSNQPQHF	TGTGCCAGCAGTTACGCCTCACAAGATAGCAATCAGCCCCAGCATTTT
.	TRBV5-1	TRBJ2-1	.	CASTLQPTGHSSYNEQFF	TGCGCCAGCACCCTCCAACCGACAGGACATAGCTCCTACAATGAGCAGTTCTTC
TRBD2	TRBV5-1	TRBJ2-3	.	CASRRESGRTDTQYF	TGCGCCAGCAGAAGGGAAAGCGGGAGAACAGATACGCAGTATTTT
.	TRBV9	TRBJ1-4	.	CASSVGSDAGNEKLFF	TGTGCCAGCAGCGTAGGTTCAGACGCAGGGAATGAAAAACTGTTTTTT
.	TRBV7-9	TRBJ2-3	once	CASSPAAMPTQYF	TGTGCCAGCAGCCCGGCCGCAATGCCTACGCAGTATTTT
TRBD1	TRBV5-6	TRBJ1-2	.	CASSFWTGSVLYGYTF	TGTGCCAGCAGCTTCTGGACAGGGTCGGTTCTCTATGGCTACACCTTC
TRBD1	TRBV11-3	TRBJ2-7	.	CASEARGHICEQYF	TGTGCCAGCGAAGCGAGGGGGCATATTTGCGAGCAGTACTTC
.	TRBV5-6	TRBJ1-1	large	CASSLVGQRNTEAFF	TGTGCCAGCAGCTTGGTAGGGCAGCGGAACACTGAAGCTTTCTTT
TRBD2	TRBV11-3	TRBJ2-1	.	CASSAQRDPKRYNEQFF	TGTGCCAGCAGCGCCCAGCGGGATCCGAAGCGGTACAATGAGCAGTTCTTC
.	TRBV10-3	TRBJ2-7	.	CAISQTPNRHYEQYF	TGTGCCATCAGTCAGACCCCGAACCGCCACTACGAGCAGTACTTC
TRBD1	TRBV11-2	TRBJ2-7	.	CASSSGGEQYF	TGTGCCAGCAGCTCAGGGGGCGAGCAGTACTTC
TRBD1	TRBV27	TRBJ2-7	.	CASSLSGTVLSYEQYF	TGTGCCAGCAGTTTATCCGGGACAGTGCTCTCCTACGAGCAGTACTTC
TRBD2	TRBV4-1	TRBJ2-1	.	CASSQEVAGDGEQFF	TGCGCCAGCAGCCAAGAGGTAGCGGGAGATGGTGAGCAGTTCTTC
.	TRBV6-6	TRBJ2-1	.	CASGAVDEQFF	TGTGCCAGCGGAGCTGTCGATGAGCAGTTCTTC
.	TRBV6-5	TRBJ1-1	.	CASSSLPGVPEAFF	TGTGCCAGCAGTTCACTCCCAGGGGTCCCTGAAGCTTTCTTT
.	TRBV6-4	TRBJ1-1	.	CASSLQENTEAFF	TGTGCCAGCAGCCTACAGGAGAACACTGAAGCTTTCTTT